The 32 T cell receptor beta chains reported below all come from one sample, sequenced in a study of blood T cell repertoires in COVID-19. Libraries were prepared by immunoSEQ multiplex PCR; TCRdb keeps only in-frame clonotypes and omits some of them. This sample has over 150,000 clones; about 84% occur once, and the top ten carry roughly 6.8%. Specimen: peripheral blood. Receptor source: a human donor in a cohort sampled during active COVID-19.

V and J are TRBV4-1 and TRBJ2-7, with 9 bases fitting TRBD2. The CDR3 covers 17 residues. V was clipped by 3 bases and J by 6 bases; unmatched bases: 15. From germline, CDR1 is MGHRA and CDR2 YSYEKL. For the CDR3, the DNA is TGCGCCAGCAGCCACGAAGAGGGGGTAGCGGGGGCGGGCGAGCAGTACTTC. As protein: CASSHEEGVAGAGEQYF.

V usage is TRBV3-1 (or the pseudogene TRBV3-2) and J usage is TRBJ2-1; possibly TRBD1 for D (6 bases). Germline V gives CDR1 LGHDT, CDR2 YNNKEL (reference sequence). CDR3 length equals 11 residues. The V and J ends lost 4 bases and 8 bases respectively, with 6 bases between them. The CDR3 nucleotides read TGTGCCAGCAGCCGGACAGATGAGCAGTTCTTC. It is translated as CASSRTDEQFF.

V gene TRBV15 combines with J gene TRBJ2-6; TRBD1 agrees at 7 bases. This CDR3 is 19 amino acids long. V was clipped by 5 bases and J by 6 bases; unmatched bases: 19. Per germline, CDR1 LNHNV and CDR2 YYDKDF (reference sequence). CDR3 sequence: CATSGRDRVWGAEANVLTF. In nucleotides, the CDR3 is TGTGCCACCAGCGGAAGAGACAGGGTTTGGGGTGCTGAGGCCAACGTCCTGACTTTC.

This clone was detected once. The V and J genes are TRBV6-5 and TRBJ1-5; D is possibly TRBD1 (6 bases). The length of the CDR3 is 15 residues. Germline lookup yields CDR1 MNHEY and CDR2 SVGAGI. Trimming shortened V by 8 bases and J by 0 bases, and 14 bases separated the two germline ends. CDR3 nucleotides: TGTGCCAGCGGCGTGGCAGGGGATAGCAATCAGCCCCAGCATTTT. Translating gives CASGVAGDSNQPQHF.

This chain joins TRBV4-1 and TRBJ2-7, with D perhaps TRBD1 (5 bases). The CDR3 is 12 amino acids. The germline V gene encodes CDR1 MGHRA and CDR2 YSYEKL. V was pared by 2 bases and J by 3 bases, with 5 bases between. The CDR3 loop reads CASSQTGYEQYF. Written as DNA, the CDR3 is TGCGCCAGCAGCCAAACAGGCTACGAGCAGTACTTC.

This chain uses TRBV12-3 or TRBV12-4 with TRBJ2-2; D may be TRBD2 (5 bases). Trimming cost V 7 bases and J 5 bases, with 11 bases left between them. The CDR3 has 13 amino acids. The CDR3 here is CASTITRTGELFF. The CDR3 region has the DNA TGTGCCAGCACCATAACTAGAACCGGGGAGCTGTTTTTT.

This CDR3 reads CASSSSEGNTGELFF. In DNA form, the CDR3 reads TGTGCCAGCAGCTCATCCGAGGGGAACACCGGGGAGCTGTTTTTT. The rearrangement uses TRBV9 and TRBJ2-2; tentative D call: TRBD2 (5 bases). This CDR3 has 15 amino acids. Germline loops: CDR1 SGDLS, CDR2 YYNGEE. V dropped 4 bases and J dropped 1 base, with 11 bases sitting between them. The variable domain in full, with the rest retrieved from reference TRBV9 and TRBJ2-2, is DSGVTQTPKHLITATGQRVTLRCSPRSGDLSVYWYQQSLDQGLQFLIQYYNGEERAKGNILERFSAQQFPDLHSELNLSSLELGDSALYFCASSSSEGNTGELFFGEGSRLTVL.

V and J are TRBV12-3 or TRBV12-4 and TRBJ1-1; the D is unclear. With 2 bases removed from V and 3 bases from J, the gap between germline ends came to 7 bases. The CDR3 totals 13 residues. The CDR3 nucleotides read TGTGCCAGCAGTTTAACGGGAGACACTGAAGCTTTCTTT. As protein: CASSLTGDTEAFF.

This chain links TRBV5-1 with TRBJ1-1; D may be TRBD1 (6 bases). The germline gives CDR1 SGHRS, CDR2 YFSETQ. CDR3 length: 13 amino acids. Deletions cut 4 bases from V and 3 bases from J, with 10 bases between. CDR3 in DNA: TGCGCCAGCAGCAATCAGGGGCACACTGAAGCTTTCTTT. Encoded protein: CASSNQGHTEAFF. Using reference TRBV5-1 and TRBJ1-1 for the parts outside the CDR3, the full variable domain is KAGVTQTPRYLIKTRGQQVTLSCSPISGHRSVSWYQQTPGQGLQFLFEYFSETQRNKGNFPGRFSGRQFSNSRSEMNVSTLELGDSALYLCASSNQGHTEAFFGQGTRLTVV.

This clone has just a few counts. The chain couples TRBV7-3 to TRBJ1-2; TRBD1 matches 10 bases. J was trimmed by 4 bases and V by 4 bases; bases with no gene match: 6. The CDR3 extends over 15 amino acids. Germline CDR1 is SGHTA and CDR2 is FQGTGA. In DNA, the CDR3 is TGTGCCAGCAGCTCCGGGACAGGGGAGGGCTATGGCTACACCTTC. It translates to CASSSGTGEGYGYTF.

V and J are TRBV28 and TRBJ2-2; tentatively, D is TRBD2 (5 bases). V lost 6 bases and J 6 bases, leaving 17 bases between the germline ends. The V gene's germline CDR1 is MDHEN and CDR2 SYDVKM. The CDR3 has 15 residues. This chain's CDR3 is CASSPATSIPGELFF. DNA for the CDR3: TGTGCCAGCAGCCCGGCCACTAGTATTCCCGGGGAGCTGTTTTTT.

The chain combines TRBV4-1 with TRBJ1-1; D unclear. V dropped 1 base and J dropped 1 base, with 13 bases sitting between them. The CDR3 runs 16 residues. From germline, CDR1 is MGHRA and CDR2 YSYEKL. This CDR3 reads CASSQVQKTTNTEAFF. The CDR3 DNA sequence: TGCGCCAGCAGCCAAGTGCAGAAAACTACGAACACTGAAGCTTTCTTT.

The V gene is TRBV7-8, the J gene TRBJ2-7; TRBD2 is a possible D gene (5 bases). The CDR3 consists of 16 residues. V was clipped by 6 bases and J by 0 bases, with 18 bases between them. Germline V gene data show CDR1 as SGHVS and CDR2 as FQNEAQ. The DNA for the CDR3 is TGTGCCAGCAGTCGTATTGGCGGGCTCCTCTCCTACGAGCAGTACTTC. Amino acids: CASSRIGGLLSYEQYF.

The chain employs TRBV4-1 and TRBJ1-1; D might be TRBD1 (5 bases). The CDR3 consists of 15 residues. V gave up 1 base and J gave up 0 bases, with 9 bases separating them. CDR1 and CDR2 (germline): MGHRA, YSYEKL. CDR3 amino acids: CASSQVPGVNTEAFF. DNA of the CDR3: TGCGCCAGCAGCCAAGTTCCGGGGGTGAACACTGAAGCTTTCTTT.

The chain combines TRBV12-3 or TRBV12-4 with TRBJ1-5, with a tentative D call TRBD1 (6 bases). The CDR3 totals 13 residues. Trimming cost V 3 bases and J 11 bases, with 14 bases left between them. As DNA, the CDR3 is TGTGCCAGCAGTTTCGGGGGGCGCGGGGCCCAGCATTTT. Residues: CASSFGGRGAQHF.

A remark on this clone: This sample also contains other DNA sequences that code for the same CDR3. The V and J genes are TRBV18 and TRBJ1-1; 8 bases match TRBD1. V shed 3 bases, J shed 3 bases, and the junction held 3 bases outside the gene matches. The CDR3 consists of 14 residues. CDR1 KGHSH and CDR2 LQKENI come from the germline V gene. This CDR3 is CASSPPGGYTEAFF. In nucleotides, the CDR3 is TGTGCCAGCTCACCCCCAGGGGGCTACACTGAAGCTTTCTTT.

The chain uses TRBV7-3 and TRBJ2-7; 10 bases map to TRBD2. In germline, CDR1 is SGHTA, CDR2 FQGTGA. The CDR3 runs 15 residues. V shed 5 bases and J 4 bases; nucleotides not matched to a gene: 8. In nucleotides, the CDR3 is TGTGCCAGCAGCCCAAGCGGGGGGGCCGGTTACGAGCAGTACTTC. This sequence encodes CASSPSGGAGYEQYF.

The chain employs TRBV4-1 and TRBJ1-5; D is unclear. The length of the CDR3 is 14 residues. The V end lost 1 base, the J end lost 5 bases, and 9 bases lay between the germline ends. Germline CDR1 is MGHRA and CDR2 is YSYEKL. CDR3 sequence reads: CASSQVFGDQPQHF. The CDR3 DNA sequence: TGCGCCAGCAGCCAAGTTTTCGGGGATCAGCCCCAGCATTTT.

The chain combines TRBV18 with TRBJ2-3; 11 nucleotides agree with TRBD2. The CDR3 covers 15 residues. CDR1 KGHSH and CDR2 LQKENI come from the germline V gene. Losses at the gene ends were 0 bases for V and 5 bases for J; bases not matched to a gene: 1. CDR3: CASSPPGTSGDTQYF. CDR3 nucleotides: TGTGCCAGCTCACCACCTGGGACTAGCGGAGATACGCAGTATTTT.

V is TRBV4-1 and J is TRBJ1-1; D is undetermined. V was pared by 2 bases and J by 2 bases, with 6 bases between. The CDR3 runs 13 residues. CDR1 is MGHRA, CDR2 YSYEKL, per germline. This CDR3 is CASSQRLNTEAFF. The CDR3, as DNA: TGCGCCAGCAGCCAAAGACTTAACACTGAAGCTTTCTTT.

This clone was seen just once. Written as DNA, the CDR3 is TGTGCCAGCAGCTCCCTAGTCCGGCAGCTGTTTTTT. As protein: CASSSLVRQLFF. This chain uses TRBV7-9 with TRBJ2-2, with no clear D. The CDR3 spans 12 residues. CDR1 SEHNR and CDR2 FQNEAQ come from the germline V gene (reference sequence). The V and J ends lost 4 bases and 12 bases respectively, with 12 bases between them.

The chain has TRBV6-1 and TRBJ2-7; TRBD2 might be the D (5 bases). CDR1 MNHNS and CDR2 SASEGT come from the germline V gene. The length of the CDR3 is 16 residues. V gave up 2 bases and J gave up 0 bases, with 14 bases separating them. CDR3: CASSEPAGRSSYEQYF. The CDR3 DNA reads TGTGCCAGCAGTGAACCCGCGGGCAGAAGCTCCTACGAGCAGTACTTC.

The chain is built from TRBV7-3 and TRBJ2-3; 8 nucleotides agree with TRBD1. V was pared by 5 bases and J by 5 bases, with 3 bases of the junction left unmatched. The germline CDR1 and CDR2 sequences are SGHTA and FQGTGA. This CDR3 contains 13 residues. CDR3 sequence: CASSQGAEDTQYF. For the CDR3, the DNA is TGTGCCAGCAGCCAGGGGGCGGAAGATACGCAGTATTTT.

This chain uses TRBV19 with TRBJ2-3; tentative D call: TRBD2 (6 bases). V lost 6 bases and J 4 bases, leaving 11 bases between the germline ends. Germline assignment: CDR1 LNHDA and CDR2 SQIVND (reference sequence). The CDR3 spans 13 residues. CDR3 in amino acids: CASRASAADTQYF. The CDR3 DNA sequence: TGTGCCAGTAGGGCTAGCGCGGCAGATACGCAGTATTTT. Supplemented by reference TRBV19 and TRBJ2-3, the full variable domain reads DGGITQSPKYLFRKEGQNVTLSCEQNLNHDAMYWYRQDPGQGLRLIYYSQIVNDFQKGDIAEGYSVSREKKESFPLTVTSAQKNPTAFYLCASRASAADTQYFGPGTRLTVL.

V usage is TRBV14 and J usage is TRBJ1-2, with 9 nucleotides matching TRBD1. Germline lookup yields CDR1 SGHDN and CDR2 FVKESK. The CDR3 extends over 12 amino acids. V was clipped by 6 bases and J by 8 bases; unmatched bases: 4. CDR3 DNA: TGTGCCAGCAGGCGGACAGGGGAGGGCTACACCTTC. Its translation: CASRRTGEGYTF.

This clone was seen only once. The chain combines TRBV30 with TRBJ2-1; 9 bases line up with TRBD1. Germline trimming cut 3 bases from V and 12 bases from J; bases unmatched to any gene: 12. The length of the CDR3 is 14 residues. Germline CDR1 GTSNPN, CDR2 SVGIG (reference sequence). CDR3 sequence: CAWSAGTGSAGQFF. CDR3 in DNA: TGTGCCTGGAGCGCCGGGACAGGGTCAGCCGGGCAGTTCTTC.

This clone appeared a single time. The V gene is TRBV5-4, the J gene TRBJ2-2, with a tentative D call TRBD2 (5 bases). Trimming removed 0 bases at V and 0 bases at J, with 9 bases between. CDR3 size: 16 residues. Germline V gene lookup returns CDR1 SGHNT and CDR2 YYREEE (reference sequence). CDR3 protein: CASSLDSGSNTGELFF. In nucleotides, the CDR3 is TGTGCCAGCAGCTTGGACTCGGGATCGAACACCGGGGAGCTGTTTTTT.

The chain combines TRBV5-1 with TRBJ2-1, with TRBD2 matching 8 bases. The CDR3 spans 14 residues. Germline CDR1 and CDR2: SGHRS and YFSETQ. V was clipped by 6 bases and J by 8 bases; unmatched bases: 10. As DNA, the CDR3 is TGCGCCAGCACCCTCGGTTATAGCGGGGATGAGCAGTTCTTC. Protein: CASTLGYSGDEQFF.

This chain joins TRBV6-1 and TRBJ2-7; 9 bases are a match to TRBD1. Germline V CDR1 and CDR2: MNHNS, SASEGT. V dropped 2 bases and J dropped 6; count of bases not matched to a gene: 5. The CDR3 length is 14 residues. The CDR3 DNA is TGTGCCAGCAGTGAATGGGACAGGGCCCTCGAGCAGTACTTC. This translates into CASSEWDRALEQYF.

V usage is TRBV2 and J usage is TRBJ1-2; D unclear. This CDR3 is built from 17 residues. Germline V lookup: CDR1 SNHLY, CDR2 FYNNEI. The V end was cut by 2 bases, the J end by 8 bases, with 24 bases between. CDR3 residues: CASSESLRRNTARGYTF. CDR3 bases: TGTGCCAGCAGTGAATCCCTGAGGCGGAACACTGCTAGGGGCTACACCTTC.

The chain employs TRBV19 and TRBJ2-1, with TRBD2 matching 12 bases. Germline CDR1 reads LNHDA; CDR2 reads SQIVND (reference sequence). J lost 8 bases, V lost 3 bases, and 8 bases had no gene match. The CDR3 loop spans 16 amino acids. CDR3 coding DNA: TGTGCCAGTAGTATTTCGGCTAGCGGGGGGGCAGATGAGCAGTTCTTC. This translates into CASSISASGGADEQFF.

This chain joins TRBV19 and TRBJ1-6; D ambiguous. The V gene lost 0 bases and the J gene lost 7 bases, with 13 bases spanning the gap. Germline V CDR1 and CDR2: LNHDA, SQIVND (reference sequence). The length of the CDR3 is 16 residues. CDR3 DNA sequence: TGTGCCAGTAGTATAGAGTGGGGAGGGATGAATTCACCCCTCCACTTT. Protein product: CASSIEWGGMNSPLHF.